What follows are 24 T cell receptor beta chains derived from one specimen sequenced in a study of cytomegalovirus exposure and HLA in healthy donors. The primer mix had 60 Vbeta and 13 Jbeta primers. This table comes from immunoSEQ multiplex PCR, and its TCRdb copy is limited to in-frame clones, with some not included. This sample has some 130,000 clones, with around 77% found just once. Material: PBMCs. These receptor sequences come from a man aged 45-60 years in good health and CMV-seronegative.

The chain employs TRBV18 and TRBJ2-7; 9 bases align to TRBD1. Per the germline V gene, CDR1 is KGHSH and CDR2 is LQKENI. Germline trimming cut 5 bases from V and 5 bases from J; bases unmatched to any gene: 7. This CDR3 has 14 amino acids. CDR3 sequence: CASSEGTGPHEQYF. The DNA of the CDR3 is TGTGCCAGCTCAGAAGGGACAGGGCCCCACGAGCAGTACTTC.

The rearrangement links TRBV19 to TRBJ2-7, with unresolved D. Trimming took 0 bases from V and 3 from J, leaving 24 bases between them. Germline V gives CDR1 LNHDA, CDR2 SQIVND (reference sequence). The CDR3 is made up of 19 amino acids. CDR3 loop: CASSIDFRSIWRGNYEQYF. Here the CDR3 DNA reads TGTGCCAGTAGTATAGATTTTCGTTCTATCTGGCGAGGAAACTACGAGCAGTACTTC.

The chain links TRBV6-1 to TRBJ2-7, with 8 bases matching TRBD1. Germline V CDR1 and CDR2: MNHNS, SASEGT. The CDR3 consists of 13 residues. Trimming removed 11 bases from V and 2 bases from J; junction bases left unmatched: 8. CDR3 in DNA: TGTGCCGGACAGGGTCCCCCTACCTACGAGCAGTACTTC. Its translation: CAGQGPPTYEQYF.

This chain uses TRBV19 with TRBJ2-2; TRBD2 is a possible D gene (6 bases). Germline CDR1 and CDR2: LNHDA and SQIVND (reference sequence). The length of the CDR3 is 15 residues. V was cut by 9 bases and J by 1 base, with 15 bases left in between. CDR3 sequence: CASQGGSGNTGELFF. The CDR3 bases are TGTGCCAGCCAAGGCGGTAGCGGGAACACCGGGGAGCTGTTTTTT.

The CDR3 here is CASSSEAAIAKNIQYF. The CDR3 DNA follows: TGTGCCAGCAGTTCAGAGGCAGCAATAGCCAAAAACATTCAGTACTTC. V usage is TRBV28 and J usage is TRBJ2-4; D remains ambiguous. The CDR3 loop spans 16 amino acids. The V gene's germline CDR1 is MDHEN and CDR2 SYDVKM. The V end was cut by 4 bases, the J end by 0 bases, with 13 bases between. Based on the CDR3 plus reference TRBV28 and TRBJ2-4, the full variable domain is DVKVTQSSRYLVKRTGEKVFLECVQDMDHENMFWYRQDPGLGLRLIYFSYDVKMKEKGDIPEGYSVSREKKERFSLILESASTNQTSMYLCASSSEAAIAKNIQYFGAGTRLSVL.

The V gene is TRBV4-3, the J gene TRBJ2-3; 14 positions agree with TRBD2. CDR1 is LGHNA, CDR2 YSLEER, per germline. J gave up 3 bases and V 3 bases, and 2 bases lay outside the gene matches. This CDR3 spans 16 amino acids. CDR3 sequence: CASSQGTSGRTDTQYF. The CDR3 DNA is TGCGCCAGCAGCCAGGGGACTAGCGGGAGAACAGATACGCAGTATTTT.

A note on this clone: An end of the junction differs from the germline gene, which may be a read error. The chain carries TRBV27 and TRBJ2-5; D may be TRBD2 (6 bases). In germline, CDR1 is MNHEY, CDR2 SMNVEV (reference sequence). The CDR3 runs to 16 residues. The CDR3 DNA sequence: TGTGCCAGCAGTTTCTTTCCAGGGCAGGAGGGAGAGGCCCAGTACTTC. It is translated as CASSFFPGQEGEAQYF.

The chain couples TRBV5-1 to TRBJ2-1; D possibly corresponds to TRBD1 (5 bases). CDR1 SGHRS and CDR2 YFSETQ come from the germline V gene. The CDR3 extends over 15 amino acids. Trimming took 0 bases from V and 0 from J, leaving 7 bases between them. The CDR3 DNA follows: TGCGCCAGCAGCTTGGAGGGGCTCTCCTACAATGAGCAGTTCTTC. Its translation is CASSLEGLSYNEQFF.

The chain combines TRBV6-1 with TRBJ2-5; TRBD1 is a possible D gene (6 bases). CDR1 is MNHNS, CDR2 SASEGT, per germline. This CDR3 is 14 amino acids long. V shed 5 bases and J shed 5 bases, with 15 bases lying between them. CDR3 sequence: CASSSGAGGETQYF. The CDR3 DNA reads TGTGCCAGCAGTTCAGGGGCTGGCGGTGAGACCCAGTACTTC.

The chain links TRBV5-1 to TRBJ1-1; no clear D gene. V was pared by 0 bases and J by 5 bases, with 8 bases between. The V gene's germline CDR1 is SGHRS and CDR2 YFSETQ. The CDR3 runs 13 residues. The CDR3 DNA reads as TGCGCCAGCAGCTTGGACCGCCAGACTGAAGCTTTCTTT. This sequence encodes CASSLDRQTEAFF.

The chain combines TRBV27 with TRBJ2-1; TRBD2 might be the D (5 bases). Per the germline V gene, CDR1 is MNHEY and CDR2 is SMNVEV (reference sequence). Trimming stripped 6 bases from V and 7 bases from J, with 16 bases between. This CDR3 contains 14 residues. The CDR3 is CASSPRLYVNEQFF. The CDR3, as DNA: TGTGCCAGCAGCCCCCGACTATATGTGAATGAGCAGTTCTTC.

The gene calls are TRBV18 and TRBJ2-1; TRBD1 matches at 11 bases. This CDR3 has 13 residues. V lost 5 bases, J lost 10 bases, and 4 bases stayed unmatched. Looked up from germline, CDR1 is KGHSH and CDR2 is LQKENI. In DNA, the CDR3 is TGTGCCAGCTCAGGACAGGGGGCAGGGGAGCAGTTCTTC. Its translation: CASSGQGAGEQFF.

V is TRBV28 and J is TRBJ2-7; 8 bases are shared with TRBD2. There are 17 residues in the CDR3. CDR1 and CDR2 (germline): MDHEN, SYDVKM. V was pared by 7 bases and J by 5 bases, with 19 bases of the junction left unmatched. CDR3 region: CASIFRPKAGVSNEQYF. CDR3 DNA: TGTGCCAGCATCTTTCGCCCCAAAGCGGGAGTTAGCAACGAGCAGTACTTC.

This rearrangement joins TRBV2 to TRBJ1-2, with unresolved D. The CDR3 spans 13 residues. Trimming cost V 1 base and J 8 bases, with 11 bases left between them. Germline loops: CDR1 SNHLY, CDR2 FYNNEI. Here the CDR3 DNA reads TGTGCCAGCAGTGAAGGCCCGGCGGGGGGCTACACCTTC. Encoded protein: CASSEGPAGGYTF.

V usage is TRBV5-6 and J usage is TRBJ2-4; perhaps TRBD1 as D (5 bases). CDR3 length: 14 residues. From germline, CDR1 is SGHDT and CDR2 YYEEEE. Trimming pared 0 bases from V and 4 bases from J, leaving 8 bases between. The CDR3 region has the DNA TGTGCCAGCAGCTTGGCGACAGTTAAAAACATTCAGTACTTC. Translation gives CASSLATVKNIQYF.

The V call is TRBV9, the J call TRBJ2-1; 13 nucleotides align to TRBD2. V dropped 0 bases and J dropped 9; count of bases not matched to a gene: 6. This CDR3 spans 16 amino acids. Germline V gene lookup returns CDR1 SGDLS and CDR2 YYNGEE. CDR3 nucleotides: TGTGCCAGCAGCGTAGTAGGACTAGCGGGAGTGCTTGAGCAGTTCTTC. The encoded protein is CASSVVGLAGVLEQFF.

CDR3 bases: TGTGCCAGCCAAAGTGGGACAGGGATCACCGAGCAGTACTTC. Protein: CASQSGTGITEQYF. The chain carries TRBV19 and TRBJ2-7, with TRBD1 matching 9 bases. The ends lost 9 bases at V and 6 bases at J; junction bases unmatched: 12. The CDR3 runs 14 residues. Per germline, CDR1 LNHDA and CDR2 SQIVND (reference sequence).

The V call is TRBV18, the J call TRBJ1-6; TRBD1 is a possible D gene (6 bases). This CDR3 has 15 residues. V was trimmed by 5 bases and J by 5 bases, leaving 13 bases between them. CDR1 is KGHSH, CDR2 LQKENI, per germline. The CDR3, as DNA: TGTGCCAGCTCAGCAGGGGTTGGGGATAATTCACCCCTCCACTTT. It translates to CASSAGVGDNSPLHF.

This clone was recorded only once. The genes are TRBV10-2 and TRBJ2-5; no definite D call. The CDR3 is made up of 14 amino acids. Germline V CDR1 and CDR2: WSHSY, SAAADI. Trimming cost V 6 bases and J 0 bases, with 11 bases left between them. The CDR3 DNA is TGCGCCAGCAGCACCAACGAGTACCAAGAGACCCAGTACTTC. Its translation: CASSTNEYQETQYF.

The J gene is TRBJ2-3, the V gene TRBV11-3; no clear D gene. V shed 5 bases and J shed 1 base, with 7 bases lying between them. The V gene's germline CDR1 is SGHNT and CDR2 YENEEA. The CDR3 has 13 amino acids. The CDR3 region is CASSLTGTDTQYF. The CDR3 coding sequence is TGTGCCAGCAGCCTAACAGGCACAGATACGCAGTATTTT.

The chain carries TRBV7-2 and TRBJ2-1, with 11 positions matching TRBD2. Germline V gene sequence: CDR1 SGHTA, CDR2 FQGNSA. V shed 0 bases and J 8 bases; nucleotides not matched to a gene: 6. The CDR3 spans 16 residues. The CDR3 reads CASSLAPLAGGYEQFF. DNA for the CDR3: TGTGCCAGCAGCTTAGCGCCCCTAGCGGGAGGCTATGAGCAGTTCTTC.

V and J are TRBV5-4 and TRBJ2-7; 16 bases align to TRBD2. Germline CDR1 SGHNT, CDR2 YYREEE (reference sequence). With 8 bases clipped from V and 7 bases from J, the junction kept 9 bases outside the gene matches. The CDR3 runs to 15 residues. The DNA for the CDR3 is TGTGCCAGTTCGGCGGGACTAGCGGGAGGGCGGGAGCAGTACTTC. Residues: CASSAGLAGGREQYF.

The CDR3 bases are TGTGCCAGCAGTGCTAATAGCAAGGATGGCTACACCTTC. Its translation: CASSANSKDGYTF. The rearrangement uses TRBV28 and TRBJ1-2; D remains unclear. The germline V and J ends were trimmed by 5 bases and 6 bases, with 13 bases remaining between them. The CDR3 is made up of 13 amino acids. CDR1 and CDR2 from the germline V gene are MDHEN and SYDVKM.

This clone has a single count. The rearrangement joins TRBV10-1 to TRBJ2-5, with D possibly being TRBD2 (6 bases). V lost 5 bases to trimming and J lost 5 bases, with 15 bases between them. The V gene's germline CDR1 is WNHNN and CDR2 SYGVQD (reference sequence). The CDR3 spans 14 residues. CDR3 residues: CASSPGLGEETQYF. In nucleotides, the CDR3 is TGCGCCAGCAGTCCGGGACTCGGTGAGGAGACCCAGTACTTC.